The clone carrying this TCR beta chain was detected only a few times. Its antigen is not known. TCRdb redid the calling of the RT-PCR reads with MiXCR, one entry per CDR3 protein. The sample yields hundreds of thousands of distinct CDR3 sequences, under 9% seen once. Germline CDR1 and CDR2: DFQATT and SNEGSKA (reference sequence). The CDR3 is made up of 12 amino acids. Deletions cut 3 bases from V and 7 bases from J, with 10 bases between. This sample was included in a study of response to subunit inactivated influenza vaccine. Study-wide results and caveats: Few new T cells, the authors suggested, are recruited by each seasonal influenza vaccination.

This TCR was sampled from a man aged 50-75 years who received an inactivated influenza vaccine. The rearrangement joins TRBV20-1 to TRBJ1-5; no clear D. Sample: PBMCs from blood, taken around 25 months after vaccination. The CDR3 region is CSASPREQPQHF. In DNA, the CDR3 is TGCAGTGCTAGCCCGAGGGAACAGCCCCAGCATTTT.